The 20 T cell receptor beta chains reported below all come from one sample, sequenced in a study of blood T cell repertoires in COVID-19. TCRdb's copy holds only in-frame clones and misses some; the assay was immunoSEQ multiplex PCR. The table has about 250,000 clones, approximately 90% seen once; the top ten hold just under 6.5%. Sequenced: peripheral blood. The receptors originated from a woman aged 25 to 45 with COVID-19, enrolled during active disease.

The chain joins TRBV19 to TRBJ2-7; D ambiguous. Trimming stripped 2 bases from V and 6 bases from J, with 11 bases between. The CDR3 extends over 13 amino acids. The germline V gene encodes CDR1 LNHDA and CDR2 SQIVND (reference sequence). The chain's CDR3 is CASSIPGPGEQYF. The CDR3 nucleotides are TGTGCCAGTAGTATACCCGGTCCCGGCGAGCAGTACTTC.

CDR3 residues: CASSLWGQGNTGELFF. The CDR3 DNA follows: TGTGCCAGCAGCTTATGGGGACAGGGGAACACCGGGGAGCTGTTTTTT. The chain employs TRBV7-6 and TRBJ2-2; 9 bases match TRBD1. CDR3 length: 16 amino acids. Germline V gene sequence: CDR1 SGHVS, CDR2 FNYEAQ. Trimming cost V 2 bases and J 1 base; bases outside gene matches: 2.

The chain couples TRBV19 to TRBJ1-4; 8 nucleotides match TRBD1. Germline V gene lookup returns CDR1 LNHDA and CDR2 SQIVND (reference sequence). V gave up 6 bases and J gave up 8 bases; unmatched junction bases: 5. The CDR3 has 13 amino acids. The chain's CDR3 is CASRDRGGEKLFF. The CDR3 DNA follows: TGTGCCAGTAGAGACAGGGGAGGAGAAAAACTGTTTTTT.

This chain uses TRBV4-1 with TRBJ2-1; D is perhaps TRBD2 (6 bases). Germline lookup yields CDR1 MGHRA and CDR2 YSYEKL. The V and J ends lost 1 base and 0 bases respectively, with 16 bases between them. The CDR3 spans 18 residues. The CDR3 coding sequence is TGCGCCAGCAGCCAAGCCCCCGGGACTCCCAGCTCCTACAATGAGCAGTTCTTC. This translates into CASSQAPGTPSSYNEQFF.

This clone was found once. J is TRBJ2-1 and V is TRBV11-2, with TRBD2 identical over 10 bases. This CDR3 spans 15 amino acids. Looked up from germline, CDR1 is SGHAT and CDR2 is FQNNGV. Unmatched junction bases numbered 4, after V lost 1 base and J lost 7 bases. The CDR3 DNA sequence: TGTGCCAGCAGCTTAGGACTAGCGGGTTTGAATGAGCAGTTCTTC. This codes for CASSLGLAGLNEQFF.

The chain recombines TRBV5-1 with TRBJ2-3; 9 bases match TRBD1. The CDR3 contains 13 residues. CDR1 is SGHRS, CDR2 YFSETQ, per germline. Unmatched junction bases numbered 4, after V lost 5 bases and J lost 6 bases. CDR3 DNA sequence: TGCGCCAGCAGACCCGACAGGGGGGATACGCAGTATTTT. This translates into CASRPDRGDTQYF. The full variable domain, its missing parts supplied by reference TRBV5-1 and TRBJ2-3, is KAGVTQTPRYLIKTRGQQVTLSCSPISGHRSVSWYQQTPGQGLQFLFEYFSETQRNKGNFPGRFSGRQFSNSRSEMNVSTLELGDSALYLCASRPDRGDTQYFGPGTRLTVL.

This rearrangement joins TRBV6-4 to TRBJ2-1; tentative D call: TRBD1 (6 bases). Between the trimmed V and J ends, which lost 2 bases and 10 bases, there was a span of 15 bases. The CDR3 sequence is 14 residues long. Per the germline V gene, CDR1 is MRHNA and CDR2 is SNTAGT. CDR3 region: CASSDGRGSWEQFF. The CDR3, as DNA: TGTGCCAGCAGTGACGGCAGGGGATCCTGGGAGCAGTTCTTC.

The chain uses TRBV3-1 (or the pseudogene TRBV3-2) and TRBJ2-1, with 8 positions matching TRBD2. With 4 bases clipped from V and 4 bases from J, the junction kept 6 bases outside the gene matches. The CDR3 covers 15 residues. The germline V gene encodes CDR1 LGHDT and CDR2 YNNKEL (reference sequence). CDR3 bases: TGTGCCAGCAGCCCAGGACTAGCAGCGTACAATGAGCAGTTCTTC. Translation: CASSPGLAAYNEQFF.

This clone has only a few counts. The CDR3 is CASSFPRDRGKAGELFF. The CDR3 coding sequence is TGTGCCAGCAGCTTTCCCCGGGACAGGGGTAAAGCCGGGGAGCTGTTTTTT. The gene calls are TRBV11-2 and TRBJ2-2, with 10 bases lining up with TRBD1. CDR3 size: 17 residues. The junction had 10 bases not matched to a gene; V was cut back by 3 bases and J by 6 bases. Germline V gives CDR1 SGHAT, CDR2 FQNNGV.

The V gene is TRBV10-1, the J gene TRBJ2-7, with 11 bases aligning to TRBD1. Per germline, CDR1 WNHNN and CDR2 SYGVQD (reference sequence). The CDR3 totals 15 residues. J gave up 5 bases and V 1 base, and 4 bases lay outside the gene matches. CDR3: CASSEWTGGVDEQYF. The CDR3 DNA is TGCGCCAGCAGTGAGTGGACAGGGGGCGTGGACGAGCAGTACTTC.

The V call is TRBV30, the J call TRBJ1-5; 12 bases match TRBD1. Per germline, CDR1 GTSNPN and CDR2 SVGIG (reference sequence). V trimming: 3 bases; J trimming: 2 bases; junction bases outside the gene matches: 8. The CDR3 extends over 17 amino acids. The CDR3 coding sequence is TGTGCCTGGAGGGGGACAGGGGGCCTTGTGGGCAATCAGCCCCAGCATTTT. This gives the protein CAWRGTGGLVGNQPQHF.

The chain couples TRBV2 to TRBJ1-3; unclear D gene. The CDR3 has 16 amino acids. The V gene lost 2 bases and the J gene lost 0 bases, with 11 bases spanning the gap. Germline assignment: CDR1 SNHLY and CDR2 FYNNEI. The CDR3: CASSETVRVSGNTIYF. CDR3 nucleotides: TGTGCCAGCAGTGAAACGGTCCGGGTCTCTGGAAACACCATATATTTT. Full variable domain (missing parts from reference TRBV2 and TRBJ1-3): EPEVTQTPSHQVTQMGQEVILRCVPISNHLYFYWYRQILGQKVEFLVSFYNNEISEKSEIFDDQFSVERPDGSNFTLKIRSTKLEDSAMYFCASSETVRVSGNTIYFGEGSWLTVV.

The V call is TRBV5-4, the J call TRBJ2-5, with 12 bases identical to TRBD2. This CDR3 has 15 residues. The J segment lost 2 bases and the V segment lost 4 bases, leaving 3 bases of the junction unmatched. Germline V CDR1 and CDR2: SGHNT, YYREEE (reference sequence). CDR3 loop: CASSAGLAGQETQYF. The CDR3 nucleotides are TGTGCCAGCAGCGCCGGACTAGCGGGGCAAGAGACCCAGTACTTC.

The chain carries TRBV7-9 and TRBJ2-5, with 9 positions matching TRBD1. Trimming took 1 base from V and 4 from J; bases not matched to a gene: 4. CDR3 length: 15 amino acids. Germline CDR1 reads SEHNR; CDR2 reads FQNEAQ (reference sequence). CDR3 coding DNA: TGTGCCAGCAGCTTAGGGGGACAGGGACGAGAGACCCAGTACTTC. Translated, it gives CASSLGGQGRETQYF.

The chain carries TRBV4-1 and TRBJ1-2; weak D call: TRBD1 (5 bases). This CDR3 spans 16 amino acids. V lost 4 bases, J lost 4 bases, and 19 bases lay in between. Germline CDR1 MGHRA, CDR2 YSYEKL. The CDR3 loop reads CASSPGGAGGGYGYTF. CDR3 DNA: TGCGCCAGCAGCCCAGGAGGGGCAGGAGGAGGCTATGGCTACACCTTC.

This chain connects TRBV6-2 or TRBV6-3 to TRBJ2-2; 9 bases agree with TRBD2. The CDR3 has 15 residues. Germline V gene sequence: CDR1 MNHEY, CDR2 SVGEGT. With V trimmed by 6 bases and J by 3 bases, 5 bases remained unmatched. CDR3 nucleotide sequence: TGTGCCAGCAGCCCGCGGACTAGCGACACCGGGGAGCTGTTTTTT. Translated, it gives CASSPRTSDTGELFF.

This chain connects TRBV28 to TRBJ1-2, with D possibly matching TRBD1 (6 bases). The CDR3 has 15 amino acids. Per germline, CDR1 MDHEN and CDR2 SYDVKM. V dropped 3 bases and J dropped 3 bases, with 14 bases sitting between them. The CDR3 region has the DNA TGTGCCAGCAGTTTTATGGACAGCCCATACTATGGCTACACCTTC. It yields the protein CASSFMDSPYYGYTF.

V and J are TRBV7-2 and TRBJ1-6; 7 bases are shared with TRBD1. Germline V gives CDR1 SGHTA, CDR2 FQGNSA. Trimming cost V 2 bases and J 0 bases; bases outside gene matches: 10. This CDR3 spans 19 amino acids. CDR3 region: CASSLRGTAHSSYNSPLHF. The CDR3 bases are TGTGCCAGCAGCTTACGGGGGACAGCCCATAGCTCCTATAATTCACCCCTCCACTTT.

The V call is TRBV11-1, the J call TRBJ2-1, with D perhaps TRBD1 (8 bases). Germline CDR1 SGHAT, CDR2 FQDESV (reference sequence). The CDR3 is 15 amino acids. Trimming stripped 4 bases from V and 7 bases from J, with 17 bases between. The DNA for the CDR3 is TGTGCCAGCAGCTCCCGGACAGGGAGGGCGAATGAGCAGTTCTTC. Amino acid sequence: CASSSRTGRANEQFF.

The CDR3 sequence: CASTAGRGNYGYTF. Here the CDR3 DNA reads TGTGCCAGCACCGCGGGCAGGGGAAACTATGGCTACACCTTC. The chain uses TRBV9 and TRBJ1-2, with D maybe TRBD1 (6 bases). The V end was cut by 6 bases, the J end by 2 bases, with 14 bases between. Germline CDR1 and CDR2: SGDLS and YYNGEE. The CDR3 is 14 residues long.